The 32 T cell receptor beta chains in this list originate from one sample, sequenced in a study of T cell responses to AZD1222 COVID-19 vaccine. Profiled with immunoSEQ multiplex PCR; TCRdb holds only in-frame clones, not every one. The data contain some 160,000 clones, approximately 93% of them seen just once; the ten biggest clones take up 0.7% to 0.9%. The input for sequencing was peripheral blood, taken on day 0 of AZD1222 vaccination. All receptors derive from an adult in good health.

This chain connects TRBV7-8 to TRBJ1-2; TRBD1 might be the D (5 bases). CDR3 size: 20 residues. V dropped 0 bases and J dropped 4 bases, with 27 bases sitting between them. CDR1 and CDR2 from the germline V gene are SGHVS and FQNEAQ. The CDR3 is CASSLALTRRKAGRGYGYTF. The CDR3 DNA reads TGTGCCAGCAGCTTAGCGCTCACACGACGGAAGGCAGGGCGCGGCTATGGCTACACCTTC.

The CDR3 nucleotides read TGTGCCAGCAGTTATGGGCCGCCGGCGGTGAGGACTGAAGCTTTCTTT. Translating gives CASSYGPPAVRTEAFF. The chain carries TRBV6-5 and TRBJ1-1; D gene unclear. CDR1 is MNHEY, CDR2 SVGAGI, per germline. CDR3 length equals 16 residues. Between the trimmed V and J ends, which lost 3 bases and 5 bases, there was a span of 19 bases.

This clone is a singleton in its sample. DNA for the CDR3: TGTGCCAGCAGTTCAGGCAGGAGGGAAAAACTGTTTTTT. Its protein product is CASSSGRREKLFF. V and J are TRBV12-3 or TRBV12-4 and TRBJ1-4; D gene ambiguous. CDR3 length equals 13 residues. The germline V and J ends were trimmed by 4 bases and 8 bases, with 11 bases remaining between them.

The chain uses TRBV5-1 and TRBJ2-5, with unresolved D. Germline-derived CDR1 and CDR2 are SGHRS and YFSETQ. CDR3 size: 11 residues. Trimming cost V 1 base and J 4 bases, with 2 bases left between them. In nucleotides, the CDR3 is TGCGCCAGCAGCTTGTCAGAGACCCAGTACTTC. Protein product: CASSLSETQYF.

The chain joins TRBV4-3 to TRBJ2-2, with unresolved D. With 0 bases removed from V and 8 bases from J, the gap between germline ends came to 1 base. The CDR3 length is 11 residues. Germline lookup yields CDR1 LGHNA and CDR2 YSLEER. The CDR3 DNA follows: TGCGCCAGCAGCCAAGATGGGGAGCTGTTTTTT. Protein: CASSQDGELFF.

This clone is a singleton in its sample. The J gene is TRBJ1-6, the V gene TRBV10-3; tentatively, D is TRBD1 (6 bases). This CDR3 spans 13 amino acids. From germline, CDR1 is ENHRY and CDR2 SYGVKD. V was trimmed by 6 bases and J by 17 bases, leaving 20 bases between them. This CDR3 is CAISRTGQIPVHF. DNA for the CDR3: TGTGCCATCAGCCGAACAGGGCAGATCCCCGTCCACTTT.

This sequence joins TRBV25-1 and TRBJ1-6; 8 nucleotides agree with TRBD1. V trimming: 2 bases; J trimming: 9 bases; junction bases outside the gene matches: 15. CDR1 is MGHDK and CDR2 is SYGVNS in the germline V gene. The CDR3 loop spans 18 amino acids. The CDR3 region is CASSEGQGHSQTASPLHF. CDR3 nucleotide sequence: TGTGCCAGCAGTGAAGGACAGGGCCACAGCCAGACAGCTTCACCCCTCCACTTT.

This clone is a singleton in its sample. V and J are TRBV5-1 and TRBJ2-3, with 10 bases identical to TRBD2. From germline, CDR1 is SGHRS and CDR2 YFSETQ. CDR3 length: 15 amino acids. Germline trimming cut 1 base from V and 2 bases from J; bases unmatched to any gene: 1. The CDR3 DNA reads as TGCGCCAGCAGCTTGCTAGCGGGGGCCACAGATACGCAGTATTTT. Encoded protein: CASSLLAGATDTQYF.

The chain employs TRBV3-1 (or the pseudogene TRBV3-2) and TRBJ1-1; D is unclear. Germline loops: CDR1 LGHDT, CDR2 YNNKEL (reference sequence). The length of the CDR3 is 14 residues. V lost 2 bases, J lost 0 bases, and 7 bases lay in between. The CDR3 DNA reads as TGTGCCAGCAGCCAAAGAGATATGAACACTGAAGCTTTCTTT. Translated: CASSQRDMNTEAFF.

This chain links TRBV4-1 with TRBJ1-5, with D perhaps TRBD1 (6 bases). The V end was cut by 1 base, the J end by 4 bases, with 20 bases between. Germline V CDR1 and CDR2: MGHRA, YSYEKL. The length of the CDR3 is 18 residues. The DNA for the CDR3 is TGCGCCAGCAGCCAAGTAGGATGGGGGCTGGGGAAAAATCAGCCCCAGCATTTT. It yields the protein CASSQVGWGLGKNQPQHF.

The chain joins TRBV7-2 to TRBJ1-5; D remains ambiguous. This CDR3 has 14 residues. Looked up from germline, CDR1 is SGHTA and CDR2 is FQGNSA. The V end lost 3 bases, the J end lost 3 bases, and 9 bases lay between the germline ends. The CDR3 nucleotides are TGTGCCAGCAGCTTGGGAAGGCTCAATCAGCCCCAGCATTTT. Its protein is CASSLGRLNQPQHF. The variable domain in full, with the rest retrieved from reference TRBV7-2 and TRBJ1-5, is GAGVSQSPSNKVTEKGKDVELRCDPISGHTALYWYRQSLGQGLEFLIYFQGNSAPDKSGLPSDRFSAERTGGSVSTLTIQRTQQEDSAVYLCASSLGRLNQPQHFGDGTRLSIL.

The chain recombines TRBV29-1 with TRBJ1-2; the D is unclear. Germline values: CDR1 SQVTM, CDR2 ANQGSEA. Trimming removed 0 bases from V and 6 bases from J, with 14 bases in between. The CDR3 covers 14 residues. CDR3 coding DNA: TGCAGCGTTGAAGATCTTGTTTTCTCACATGGCTACACCTTC. Translated: CSVEDLVFSHGYTF. Looking up the rest from reference TRBV29-1 and TRBJ1-2 gives the full variable domain: SAVISQKPSRDICQRGTSLTIQCQVDSQVTMMFWYRQQPGQSLTLIATANQGSEATYESGFVIDKFPISRPNLTFSTLTVSNMSPEDSSIYLCSVEDLVFSHGYTFGSGTRLTVV.

This sequence joins TRBV27 and TRBJ1-1; no reliable D call. The CDR3 is made up of 15 amino acids. CDR1 and CDR2 (germline): MNHEY, SMNVEV (reference sequence). V lost 8 bases to trimming and J lost 1 base, with 17 bases between them. CDR3 in amino acids: CASSPGGAENTEAFF. CDR3 bases: TGTGCCAGCTCCCCGGGAGGCGCAGAGAACACTGAAGCTTTCTTT.

The chain's CDR3 is CASSGRATDTQYF. CDR3 in DNA: TGTGCCAGCAGCGGGAGGGCCACAGATACGCAGTATTTT. The gene calls are TRBV9 and TRBJ2-3; D is possibly TRBD2 (6 bases). The CDR3 length is 13 residues. The ends were cut back, 3 bases at V and 2 bases at J, with 7 bases in the middle. From germline, CDR1 is SGDLS and CDR2 YYNGEE.

The rearrangement joins TRBV12-3 or TRBV12-4 to TRBJ1-2, with D hard to call. CDR3 length equals 12 residues. V shed 2 bases and J shed 6 bases, with 7 bases lying between them. CDR3 sequence: CASSLRPHGYTF. CDR3 nucleotide sequence: TGTGCCAGCAGTTTACGACCCCATGGCTACACCTTC.

The chain is built from TRBV6-2 or TRBV6-3 and TRBJ1-6; D remains ambiguous. This CDR3 comprises 15 residues. CDR1 is MNHEY and CDR2 is SVGEGT in the germline V gene. V was cut by 6 bases and J by 10 bases, with 19 bases left in between. The CDR3 loop reads CASSISGSERSPLHF. The CDR3, as DNA: TGTGCCAGCAGCATCTCGGGATCCGAGCGGTCACCCCTCCACTTT.

V usage is TRBV28 and J usage is TRBJ1-2; D is undetermined. V was shortened by 3 bases and J by 7 bases, with 12 bases between the two germline ends. This CDR3 contains 13 residues. Germline V gene sequence: CDR1 MDHEN, CDR2 SYDVKM. The CDR3 sequence: CASSFSEASGYTF. In nucleotides, the CDR3 is TGTGCCAGCAGTTTCTCAGAAGCGAGTGGCTACACCTTC.

The gene calls are TRBV6-5 and TRBJ2-2, with D unresolved. This CDR3 contains 11 residues. V was trimmed by 7 bases and J by 7 bases, leaving 7 bases between them. Germline CDR1 reads MNHEY; CDR2 reads SVGAGI. The CDR3 DNA reads as TGTGCCAGCATGTGGATCGGGGAGCTGTTTTTT. This sequence encodes CASMWIGELFF.

This rearrangement joins TRBV12-5 to TRBJ1-5; no clear D gene. CDR1 and CDR2 from the germline V gene are LGHNT and FRNRAP. The V end lost 6 bases, the J end lost 5 bases, and 11 bases lay between the germline ends. The CDR3 totals 13 residues. The CDR3 protein is CASGLTVHQPQHF. CDR3 coding DNA: TGTGCTAGTGGCCTCACTGTACATCAGCCCCAGCATTTT.

J is TRBJ1-4 and V is TRBV4-1, with D possibly being TRBD1 (5 bases). V lost 3 bases, J lost 3 bases, and 11 bases lay in between. The CDR3 covers 15 residues. The germline V gene encodes CDR1 MGHRA and CDR2 YSYEKL. The chain's CDR3 is CASSQHGTANEKLFF. The CDR3 bases are TGCGCCAGCAGCCAGCACGGGACGGCTAATGAAAAACTGTTTTTT.

The V gene is TRBV5-1, the J gene TRBJ2-1, with unresolved D. CDR1 is SGHRS and CDR2 is YFSETQ in the germline V gene. Trimming took 6 bases from V and 5 from J, leaving 9 bases between them. This CDR3 is built from 12 residues. The CDR3 loop is CASTLSNNEQFF. In DNA form, the CDR3 reads TGCGCCAGCACTCTATCGAACAATGAGCAGTTCTTC.

The rearrangement uses TRBV10-3 and TRBJ1-6; D unresolved. Germline CDR1 reads ENHRY; CDR2 reads SYGVKD. The CDR3 runs 15 residues. V dropped 6 bases and J dropped 7 bases, with 16 bases sitting between them. The chain's CDR3 is CAIRPAGRENSPLHF. The CDR3 DNA sequence: TGTGCCATCAGGCCCGCGGGAAGGGAAAATTCACCCCTCCACTTT.

V usage is TRBV11-3 and J usage is TRBJ2-5; perhaps TRBD2 as D (5 bases). The ends were cut back, 5 bases at V and 5 bases at J, with 24 bases in the middle. CDR3 size: 17 residues. The germline CDR1 and CDR2 sequences are SGHNT and YENEEA. CDR3 nucleotides: TGTGCCAGCAGCGTACGGTGGACTCAACTCAACTCGGAGACCCAGTACTTC. Amino acid sequence: CASSVRWTQLNSETQYF.

The J gene is TRBJ2-3, the V gene TRBV19; a weak D match, TRBD2 (5 bases). CDR3 length equals 12 residues. Germline CDR1 is LNHDA and CDR2 is SQIVND (reference sequence). Between the trimmed V and J ends, which lost 5 bases and 6 bases, there was a span of 9 bases. CDR3 DNA sequence: TGTGCCAGTAGTCCGGGGTGGGATACGCAGTATTTT. Encoded protein: CASSPGWDTQYF. Combining the CDR3 with reference TRBV19 and TRBJ2-3 gives the whole variable domain DGGITQSPKYLFRKEGQNVTLSCEQNLNHDAMYWYRQDPGQGLRLIYYSQIVNDFQKGDIAEGYSVSREKKESFPLTVTSAQKNPTAFYLCASSPGWDTQYFGPGTRLTVL.

The chain joins TRBV5-1 to TRBJ1-2; no reliable D call. CDR1 SGHRS and CDR2 YFSETQ come from the germline V gene. V was cut by 5 bases and J by 4 bases, with 12 bases left in between. The CDR3 totals 13 residues. DNA of the CDR3: TGCGCCAGCAGGGTTACAGAATCCTATGGCTACACCTTC. It codes for CASRVTESYGYTF.

V and J are TRBV21-1 and TRBJ1-1; the DNA was not used to check the table's D call, TRBD1. TRBV21-1 is deemed a pseudogene. This CDR3 comprises 18 residues. This CDR3 is CASSNSLGTGNRNTEAFF. DNA for the CDR3: TGTGCCAGCAGCAACTCCCTCGGGACAGGGAACCGGAACACTGAAGCTTTCTTT.

The chain joins TRBV6-2 or TRBV6-3 to TRBJ1-1; D gene unclear. The CDR3 extends over 15 amino acids. V lost 5 bases and J lost 0, with 13 bases in between. The germline gives CDR1 MNHEY, CDR2 SVGEGT. As DNA, the CDR3 is TGTGCCAGCAGTCCGGTAGGACCCATGAACACTGAAGCTTTCTTT. Translation: CASSPVGPMNTEAFF.

The CDR3 sequence: CASSQDKETQYF. In nucleotides, the CDR3 is TGTGCCAGCAGCCAAGATAAAGAGACCCAGTACTTC. This chain links TRBV3-1 (or the pseudogene TRBV3-2) with TRBJ2-5, with unresolved D. Germline V gene data show CDR1 as LGHDT and CDR2 as YNNKEL (reference sequence). V was trimmed by 0 bases and J by 3 bases, leaving 2 bases between them. This CDR3 is 12 amino acids long.

This rearrangement joins TRBV18 to TRBJ1-5; the match to TRBD1 covers 9 bases. The CDR3 has 15 residues. The J segment lost 7 bases and the V segment lost 2 bases, leaving 6 bases of the junction unmatched. CDR1 is KGHSH and CDR2 is LQKENI in the germline V gene. CDR3 in amino acids: CASSPSGTGRQPQHF. Written as DNA, the CDR3 is TGTGCCAGCTCACCATCCGGGACAGGGAGGCAGCCCCAGCATTTT. The full variable domain, rest sourced from reference TRBV18 and TRBJ1-5, is NAGVMQNPRHLVRRRGQEARLRCSPMKGHSHVYWYRQLPEEGLKFMVYLQKENIIDESGMPKERFSAEFPKEGPSILRIQQVVRGDSAAYFCASSPSGTGRQPQHFGDGTRLSIL.

V usage is TRBV6-5 and J usage is TRBJ2-7; D might be TRBD1 (6 bases). The CDR3 has 13 amino acids. V was clipped by 4 bases and J by 6 bases, with 13 bases between them. From germline, CDR1 is MNHEY and CDR2 SVGAGI. The DNA of the CDR3 is TGTGCCAGCAGTTTGCCGGGGACAAGCGAGCAGTACTTC. Translation: CASSLPGTSEQYF.

The CDR3 sequence is CASSPTGTRGYTF. DNA of the CDR3: TGTGCCAGCAGCCCAACAGGGACTAGGGGCTACACCTTC. The chain recombines TRBV7-8 with TRBJ1-2, with D possibly matching TRBD1 (6 bases). V was trimmed by 5 bases and J by 8 bases, leaving 15 bases between them. Germline CDR1 and CDR2: SGHVS and FQNEAQ. The CDR3 covers 13 residues.

This sequence joins TRBV19 and TRBJ1-2, with D perhaps matching TRBD1 (6 bases). This CDR3 has 15 residues. CDR1 is LNHDA and CDR2 is SQIVND in the germline V gene (reference sequence). V was pared by 5 bases and J by 3 bases, with 16 bases between. CDR3 amino acids: CASSLPTGNYYGYTF. CDR3 coding DNA: TGTGCCAGTAGTCTTCCAACAGGGAACTACTATGGCTACACCTTC.